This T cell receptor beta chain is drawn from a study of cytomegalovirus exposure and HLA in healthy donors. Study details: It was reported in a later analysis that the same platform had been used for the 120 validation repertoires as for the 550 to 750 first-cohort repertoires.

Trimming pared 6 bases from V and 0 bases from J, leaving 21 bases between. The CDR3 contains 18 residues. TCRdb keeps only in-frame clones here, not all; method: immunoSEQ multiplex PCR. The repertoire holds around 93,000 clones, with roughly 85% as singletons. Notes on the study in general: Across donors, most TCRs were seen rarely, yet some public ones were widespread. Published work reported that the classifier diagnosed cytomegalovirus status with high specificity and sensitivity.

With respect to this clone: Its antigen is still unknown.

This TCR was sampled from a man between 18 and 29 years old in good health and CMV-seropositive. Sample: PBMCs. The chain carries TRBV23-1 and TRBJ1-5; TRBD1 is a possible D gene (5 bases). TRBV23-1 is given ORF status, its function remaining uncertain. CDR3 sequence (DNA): TGCGCCAGCAGACCCACCCGGACACCAACTTATAGCAATCAGCCCCAGCATTTT. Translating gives CASRPTRTPTYSNQPQHF.